These T cell receptor beta chains were read from a single sample in a study of blood T cell repertoires in COVID-19. Profiled with immunoSEQ multiplex PCR; TCRdb holds only in-frame clones, not every one. The sample shows 200,000 to 300,000 clones, around 84% of them seen only once. Material for sequencing was peripheral blood. The origin of the receptors is a man aged 55-75 years with acute or convalescent COVID-19. The CDR3 runs from the conserved cysteine through the conserved F or W. The D gene is left open where the match is weak. Part of the rows lack a size; the others show once, few, many or a class for expanded clones.

V gene	J gene	D gene	clone size	CDR3 protein
TRBV4-1	TRBJ2-3	-	few	CASSQALGGTDTQYF
TRBV6-5	TRBJ2-7	-	few	CASSYGQGLAEQYF
TRBV13	TRBJ2-3	TRBD2	-	CASSFSGRSTDTQYF
TRBV2	TRBJ2-3	TRBD1	-	CASSAGQTSTDTQYF
TRBV30	TRBJ1-4	-	-	CAWSLGHANEKLFF
TRBV6-5	TRBJ2-3	TRBD2	-	CASSYSRDYYTDTQYF
TRBV15	TRBJ1-1	-	once	CATSRDRGNTEAFF
TRBV11-2	TRBJ2-1	-	-	CASSLALGLRGNEQFF
TRBV25-1	TRBJ2-3	-	-	CASGGRDSLTRTDTQYF
TRBV7-2	TRBJ1-4	-	-	CASSLNSGVGEKLFF
TRBV12-3/TRBV12-4	TRBJ2-1	-	-	CASSWGLGEQFF
TRBV6-5	TRBJ1-2	-	-	CASSPDRSSNYGYTF
TRBV4-1	TRBJ1-1	-	-	CASSQDEGIEAFF
TRBV23-1	TRBJ2-2	TRBD1	-	CARASGGLYTGELFF
TRBV4-2	TRBJ1-2	-	once	CASSQEGLSNYGYTF
TRBV18	TRBJ2-5	TRBD1	few	CASSPPGQKETQYF
TRBV5-6	TRBJ1-3	-	-	CASSLALLTTIYF
TRBV6-1	TRBJ1-4	TRBD1	-	CASSESGTGLEEKLFF
TRBV11-2	TRBJ1-2	TRBD1	-	CASSLQTGGHLGYTF
TRBV18	TRBJ2-2	TRBD2	once	CASSPRSLAGDNTGELFF
TRBV15	TRBJ1-5	-	once	CATSRARTDSNQPQHF
TRBV19	TRBJ1-3	-	-	CASRVTGPHSGNTIYF
TRBV6-6	TRBJ2-1	TRBD1	-	CASSPTGQSSYNEQFF
TRBV7-8	TRBJ1-1	-	-	CASSSGWQGSGAFF
TRBV28	TRBJ1-1	TRBD1	-	CASSFRGRVMTTRVTEAFF
TRBV28	TRBJ1-1	-	few	CASSLSVGRHTEAFF
TRBV20-1	TRBJ2-1	TRBD2	-	CSASREAGGPNEQFF
TRBV21-1	TRBJ2-7	-	-	CASNQGDRGNEQYF
TRBV5-1	TRBJ2-1	TRBD1	-	CASRPRDRRFYNEQFF
TRBV9	TRBJ2-1	TRBD1	-	CASSPHLEGAGSYNEQFF
TRBV28	TRBJ1-2	-	-	CASSLLQYNYGYTF
TRBV2	TRBJ1-6	TRBD1	-	CASSHTSMGQYNSPLHF
TRBV27	TRBJ1-1	-	-	CASSRNLFGTKVLDGEAFF
TRBV5-1	TRBJ1-3	-	-	CASSPRVGVSGNTIYF
TRBV27	TRBJ1-2	TRBD1	-	CASRDRGSYGYTF
TRBV3-1/TRBV3-2	TRBJ2-1	-	-	CASSQRGGRQFF
TRBV7-8	TRBJ2-5	-	-	CASSSQGPETQYF
TRBV11-2	TRBJ1-4	TRBD1	-	CASSLTGTRGEKLFF
TRBV6-1	TRBJ2-5	TRBD1	-	CASSELLGQGKETQYF
TRBV6-5	TRBJ1-1	-	few	CASSYLGQNTEAFF